A selection of T cell receptor beta chains follows, all from one sample in a study of regulatory T cells in long-lasting Graves disease. TCRdb re-called the multiplex PCR reads through MiXCR, storing one row per CDR3 protein. The table has about 440,000 distinct CDR3 sequences, under 15% seen once. The same sample was also used in a study of T cells in Graves' hyperthyroidism and ophthalmopathy.

This specimen consisted of peripheral blood mononuclear cells (PBMCs), obtained at new diagnosis, from a patient treated with antithyroid drugs. The receptors shown here come from a woman aged 25-40 years with Graves disease. Each CDR3 is given with its conserved first and last residue. The D gene is left open where the match is weak. Size values are once, few and many counts, or a class for expanded clones, and some rows have none.

v_call: TRBV10-3; j_call: TRBJ1-5; d_call: NA; clone_size: many; cdr3_aa: CAISVGDNQPQHF; cdr3_nt: TGTGCCATCAGTGTAGGGGATAATCAGCCCCAGCATTTT
v_call: TRBV6-1; j_call: TRBJ2-3; d_call: NA; clone_size: NA; cdr3_aa: CASSEMDASTDTQYF; cdr3_nt: TGTGCCAGCAGTGAGATGGACGCTAGCACAGATACGCAGTATTTT
v_call: TRBV28; j_call: TRBJ2-1; d_call: NA; clone_size: many; cdr3_aa: CASSLVRAGLNEQFF; cdr3_nt: TGTGCCAGCAGTTTAGTGAGGGCCGGGCTTAATGAGCAGTTCTTC
v_call: TRBV3-1; j_call: TRBJ2-7; d_call: TRBD2; clone_size: many; cdr3_aa: CASSQRGGSRYEQYF; cdr3_nt: TGTGCCAGCAGCCAACGGGGAGGGAGTAGGTACGAGCAGTACTTC
v_call: TRBV7-9; j_call: TRBJ1-1; d_call: NA; clone_size: few; cdr3_aa: CASSPQMTEMNTEAFF; cdr3_nt: TGTGCCAGCAGCCCGCAAATGACAGAGATGAACACTGAAGCTTTCTTT
v_call: TRBV10-1; j_call: TRBJ2-1; d_call: NA; clone_size: few; cdr3_aa: CASSDPGLPNEQFF; cdr3_nt: TGCGCCAGCAGTGATCCCGGACTACCCAATGAGCAGTTCTTC
v_call: TRBV29-1; j_call: TRBJ1-2; d_call: TRBD1; clone_size: few; cdr3_aa: CSVPRQGYGYTF; cdr3_nt: TGCAGCGTCCCTAGACAGGGTTATGGCTACACCTTC
v_call: TRBV7-6; j_call: TRBJ2-3; d_call: NA; clone_size: many; cdr3_aa: CASSFAGGATDTQYF; cdr3_nt: TGTGCCAGCAGCTTTGCGGGCGGGGCCACAGATACGCAGTATTTT
v_call: TRBV6-1; j_call: TRBJ1-2; d_call: TRBD1; clone_size: many; cdr3_aa: CASQTGTGGVGYTF; cdr3_nt: TGTGCCAGCCAAACCGGGACAGGGGGCGTTGGCTACACCTTC
v_call: TRBV12-5; j_call: TRBJ2-7; d_call: NA; clone_size: many; cdr3_aa: CASVPSGALTYEQYF; cdr3_nt: TGTGCTAGTGTGCCATCGGGGGCCCTTACCTACGAGCAGTACTTC
v_call: TRBV10-3; j_call: TRBJ2-3; d_call: NA; clone_size: many; cdr3_aa: CAISEGRVSTDTQYF; cdr3_nt: TGTGCCATCAGTGAGGGCAGAGTGAGCACAGATACGCAGTATTTT
v_call: TRBV5-1; j_call: TRBJ1-1; d_call: NA; clone_size: many; cdr3_aa: CASSLAFLNTEAFF; cdr3_nt: TGCGCCAGCAGCTTGGCCTTCTTAAACACTGAAGCTTTCTTT
v_call: TRBV28; j_call: TRBJ1-5; d_call: NA; clone_size: few; cdr3_aa: CASSLDGDVYQPQHF; cdr3_nt: TGTGCCAGCAGTCTCGACGGGGACGTGTATCAGCCCCAGCATTTT
v_call: TRBV15; j_call: TRBJ2-3; d_call: TRBD1; clone_size: NA; cdr3_aa: CATSTQGVRSTDTQYF; cdr3_nt: TGTGCCACCAGCACCCAGGGGGTGCGTAGCACAGATACGCAGTATTTT
v_call: TRBV7-2; j_call: TRBJ2-4; d_call: NA; clone_size: NA; cdr3_aa: CASRPRSLAKNIQYF; cdr3_nt: TGTGCCAGCAGACCTAGGAGCCTAGCCAAAAACATTCAGTACTTC
v_call: TRBV11-2; j_call: TRBJ1-2; d_call: NA; clone_size: many; cdr3_aa: CASSLDSYGYTF; cdr3_nt: TGTGCCAGCAGTTTGGACAGCTATGGCTACACCTTC
v_call: TRBV6-4; j_call: TRBJ2-7; d_call: TRBD2; clone_size: NA; cdr3_aa: CARGTSGVYEQYF; cdr3_nt: TGTGCCAGAGGGACTAGCGGGGTCTACGAGCAGTACTTC
v_call: TRBV5-4; j_call: TRBJ1-4; d_call: NA; clone_size: few; cdr3_aa: CASSSDGGRVTNEKLFF; cdr3_nt: TGTGCCAGCAGCTCGGACGGGGGTCGGGTAACTAATGAAAAACTGTTTTTT
v_call: TRBV3-1; j_call: TRBJ2-2; d_call: NA; clone_size: NA; cdr3_aa: CASSPPDRDTGELLF; cdr3_nt: TGTGCCAGCAGCCCTCCTGACCGGGACACCGGGGAGCTGCTTTTT
v_call: TRBV10-3; j_call: TRBJ1-3; d_call: NA; clone_size: few; cdr3_aa: CAISQMGSGNTIYF; cdr3_nt: TGTGCCATCAGTCAAATGGGCTCTGGAAACACCATATATTTT
v_call: TRBV6-1; j_call: TRBJ1-5; d_call: NA; clone_size: many; cdr3_aa: CASSGGDSNQPQHF; cdr3_nt: TGTGCCAGCAGTGGAGGTGATAGCAATCAGCCCCAGCATTTT
v_call: TRBV6-2/TRBV6-3; j_call: TRBJ1-5; d_call: TRBD1; clone_size: NA; cdr3_aa: CASSQEGAGNQPQHF; cdr3_nt: TGTGCCAGCAGTCAAGAGGGGGCAGGCAATCAGCCCCAGCATTTT
v_call: TRBV11-3; j_call: TRBJ2-1; d_call: NA; clone_size: many; cdr3_aa: CASSTGTGNEQFF; cdr3_nt: TGTGCCAGCAGCACCGGGACTGGCAATGAGCAGTTCTTC